The present T cell receptor (beta chain) was sequenced within a study of shared clonotypes between healthy human individuals. Study-wide points: In a few donors, about 5% of naive CD4 clonotypes appeared in common.

CD45RA+ naive and CD45RA-negative memory subsets were separated from CD4+ cells. Deep-level assay runs were performed. Only in-frame clones appear in the TCRdb table, and some are missing; sequencing was by immunoSEQ multiplex PCR. In the table there are hundreds of thousands of clones, 73% of which are singletons. For this clone: Its antigen is as yet unknown.

The sequence came from a woman aged 30 to 39 in good health. Input material: memory CD4+ T cells sorted from blood. As to subset: CD45RA-negative fraction.

The CDR3 sequence is CASSERQGETQYF. CDR3 DNA: TGCGCCAGCAGTGAGCGACAGGGAGAGACCCAGTACTTC. The chain uses TRBV10-1 and TRBJ2-5; 7 positions match TRBD1. V lost 2 bases and J lost 4; bases outside the gene matches: 1. Germline loops: CDR1 WNHNN, CDR2 SYGVQD (reference sequence). CDR3 size: 13 residues.